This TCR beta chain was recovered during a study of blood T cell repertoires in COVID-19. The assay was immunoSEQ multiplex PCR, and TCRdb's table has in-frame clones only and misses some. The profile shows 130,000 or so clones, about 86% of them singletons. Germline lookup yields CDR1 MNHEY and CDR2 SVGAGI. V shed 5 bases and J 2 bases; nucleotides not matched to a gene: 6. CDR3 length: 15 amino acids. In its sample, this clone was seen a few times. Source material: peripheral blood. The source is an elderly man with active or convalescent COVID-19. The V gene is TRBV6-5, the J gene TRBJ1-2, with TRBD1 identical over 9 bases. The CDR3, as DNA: TGTGCCAGCAGTCCGTACAGGGGGCCGAACTATGGCTACACCTTC. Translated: CASSPYRGPNYGYTF.